The clone carrying this T cell receptor (beta chain) occurred a few times. No antigen is known for it. TCRdb re-called the RT-PCR reads through MiXCR, storing one row per CDR3 protein. The sample shows hundreds of thousands of distinct CDR3 sequences, approximately 15% of them seen only once. This sample stems from a study of response to subunit inactivated influenza vaccine. Regarding the study as a whole: New T cells are recruited in small numbers by each seasonal influenza vaccination, according to the authors' suggestion.

The CDR3 contains 15 residues. Trimming took off 6 bases at V and 7 bases at J, with 18 bases between the two ends. Sequencing used PBMCs from blood, obtained around two weeks before vaccination. The source is a man aged 50 to 60 who received an inactivated influenza vaccine. The V gene is TRBV12-3 or TRBV12-4, the J gene TRBJ2-2; unclear D gene. In DNA form, the CDR3 reads TGTGCCAGCAGACCCACGGCCTCCACTCACGGGGAGCTGTTTTTT. This sequence encodes CASRPTASTHGELFF.